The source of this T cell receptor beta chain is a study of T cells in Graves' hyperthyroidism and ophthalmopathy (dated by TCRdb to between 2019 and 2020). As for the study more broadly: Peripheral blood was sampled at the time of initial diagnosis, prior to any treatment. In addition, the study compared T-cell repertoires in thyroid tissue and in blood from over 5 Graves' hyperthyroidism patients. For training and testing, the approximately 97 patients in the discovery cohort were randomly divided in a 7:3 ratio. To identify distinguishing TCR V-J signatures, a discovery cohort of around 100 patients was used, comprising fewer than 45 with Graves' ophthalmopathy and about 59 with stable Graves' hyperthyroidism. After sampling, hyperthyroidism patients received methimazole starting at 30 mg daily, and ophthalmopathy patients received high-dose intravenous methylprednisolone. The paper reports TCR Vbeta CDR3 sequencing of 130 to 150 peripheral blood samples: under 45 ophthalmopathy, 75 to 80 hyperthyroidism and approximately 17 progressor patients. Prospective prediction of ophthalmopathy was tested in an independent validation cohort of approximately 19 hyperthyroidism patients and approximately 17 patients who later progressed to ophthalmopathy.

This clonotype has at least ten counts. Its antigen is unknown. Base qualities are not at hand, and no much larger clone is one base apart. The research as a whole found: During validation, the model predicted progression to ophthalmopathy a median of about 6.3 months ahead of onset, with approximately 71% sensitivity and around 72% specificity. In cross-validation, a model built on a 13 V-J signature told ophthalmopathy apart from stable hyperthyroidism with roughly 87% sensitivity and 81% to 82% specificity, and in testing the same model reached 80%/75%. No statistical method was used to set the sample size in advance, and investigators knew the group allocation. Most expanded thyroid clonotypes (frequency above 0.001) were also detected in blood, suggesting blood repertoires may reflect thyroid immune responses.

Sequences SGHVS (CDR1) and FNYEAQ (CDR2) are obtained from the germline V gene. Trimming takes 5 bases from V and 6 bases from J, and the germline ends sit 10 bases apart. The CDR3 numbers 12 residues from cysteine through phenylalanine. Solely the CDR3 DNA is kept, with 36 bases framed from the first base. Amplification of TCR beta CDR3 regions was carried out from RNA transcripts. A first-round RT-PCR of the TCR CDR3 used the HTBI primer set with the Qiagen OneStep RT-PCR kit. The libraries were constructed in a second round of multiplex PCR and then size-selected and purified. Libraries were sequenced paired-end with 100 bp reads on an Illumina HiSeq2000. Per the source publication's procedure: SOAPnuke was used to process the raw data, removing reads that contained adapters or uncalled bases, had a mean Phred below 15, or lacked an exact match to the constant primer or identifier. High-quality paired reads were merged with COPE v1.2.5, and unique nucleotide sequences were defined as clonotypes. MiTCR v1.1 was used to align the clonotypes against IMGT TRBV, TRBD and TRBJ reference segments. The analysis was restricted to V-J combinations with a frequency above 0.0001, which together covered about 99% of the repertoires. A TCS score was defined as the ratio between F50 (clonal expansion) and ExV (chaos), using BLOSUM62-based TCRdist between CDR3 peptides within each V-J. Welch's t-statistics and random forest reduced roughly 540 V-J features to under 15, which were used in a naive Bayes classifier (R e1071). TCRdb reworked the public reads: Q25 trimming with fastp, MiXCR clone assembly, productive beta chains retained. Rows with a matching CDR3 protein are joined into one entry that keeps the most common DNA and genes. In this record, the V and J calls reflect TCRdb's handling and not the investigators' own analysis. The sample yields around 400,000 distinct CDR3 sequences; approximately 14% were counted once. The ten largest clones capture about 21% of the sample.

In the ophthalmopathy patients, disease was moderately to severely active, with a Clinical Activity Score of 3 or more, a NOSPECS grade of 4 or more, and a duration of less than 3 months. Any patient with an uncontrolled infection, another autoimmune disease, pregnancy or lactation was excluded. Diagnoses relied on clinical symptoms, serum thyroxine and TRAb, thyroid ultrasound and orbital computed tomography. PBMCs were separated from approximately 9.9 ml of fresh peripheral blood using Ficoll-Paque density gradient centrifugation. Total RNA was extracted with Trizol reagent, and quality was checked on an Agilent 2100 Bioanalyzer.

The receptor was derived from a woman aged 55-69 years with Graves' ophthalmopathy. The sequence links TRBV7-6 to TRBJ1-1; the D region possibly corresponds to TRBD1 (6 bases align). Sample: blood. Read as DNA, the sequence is TGTGCCAGCAGCAAAGGGGGGGCTGAAGCTTTCTTT. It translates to CASSKGGAEAFF.